A few counts support the clone carrying this TCR beta chain. CDR3 length: 13 residues. Germline lookup yields CDR1 SGHTA and CDR2 FQGTGA. V was clipped by 2 bases and J by 2 bases, with 5 bases between them. This record comes from a study of early T cells in non-severe SARS-CoV-2 infection. TCRdb re-derived calls from the 5' RACE reads in MiXCR, one entry per CDR3 protein. There are some 76,000 distinct CDR3 sequences in the sample; roughly 13% occur only once, and roughly 13% lies in the top ten. The rearrangement joins TRBV7-3 to TRBJ2-3, with D hard to call. The origin of this receptor is an adult who was a healthcare worker with PCR-confirmed SARS-CoV-2 infection or an uninfected control (not recorded which). Sequenced: whole blood. CDR3: CASSLRPTDTQYF. As DNA, the CDR3 is TGTGCCAGCAGCTTACGGCCCACAGATACGCAGTATTTT.